This TCR beta chain was captured in a study of vaccination and CD4 T cells after COVID-19. Study summary: The post-vaccine samples came a median about 70 days after dose two (range 14 to 241).

The treatment: approximately 10-day PBMC culture with coronavirus spike peptide pools or control peptides (ViraFEST assay). Sequenced with the Oncomine TCR Beta short-read assay was DNA taken from cultured CD4+ T cells. Genomic DNA was isolated from cultured CD4+ T cells. Each CDR3 protein is one row after TCRdb ran MiXCR on the PCR reads. The sample includes several thousand distinct CDR3 sequences, 50% to 70% seen only once; the top ten take roughly a sixth. This CDR3 has 12 amino acids. The germline gives CDR1 MNHNS, CDR2 SASEGT. V was pared by 6 bases and J by 12 bases, with 9 bases of the junction left unmatched. Notes on this clonotype: Its antigen is undetermined.

The receptor was isolated from a human donor with COVID-19. The material was cultured CD4+ T cells from blood, obtained after SARS-CoV-2 vaccination. The gene calls are TRBV6-1 and TRBJ1-1, with 8 nucleotides matching TRBD1. The CDR3 protein is CASREQGVKPFF. CDR3 in DNA: TGTGCCAGCAGAGAACAGGGGGTCAAACCTTTCTTT.